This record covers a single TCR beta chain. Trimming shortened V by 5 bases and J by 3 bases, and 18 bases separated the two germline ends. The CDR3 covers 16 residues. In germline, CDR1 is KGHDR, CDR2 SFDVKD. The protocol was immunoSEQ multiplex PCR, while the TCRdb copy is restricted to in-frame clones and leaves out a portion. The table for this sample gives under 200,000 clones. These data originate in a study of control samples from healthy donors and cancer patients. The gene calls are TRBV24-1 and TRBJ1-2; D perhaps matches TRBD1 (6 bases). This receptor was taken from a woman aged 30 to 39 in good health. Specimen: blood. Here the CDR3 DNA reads TGTGCCACCAGTGCAGTCATTGTAGGGGGAGACTATGGCTACACCTTC. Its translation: CATSAVIVGGDYGYTF.